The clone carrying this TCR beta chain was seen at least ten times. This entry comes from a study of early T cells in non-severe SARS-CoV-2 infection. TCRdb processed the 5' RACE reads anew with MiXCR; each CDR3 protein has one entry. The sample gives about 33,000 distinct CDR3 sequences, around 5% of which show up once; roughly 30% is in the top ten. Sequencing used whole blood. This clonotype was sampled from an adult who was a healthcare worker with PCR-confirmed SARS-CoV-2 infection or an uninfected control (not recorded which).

In DNA form, the CDR3 reads TGCAGTGCCGGACGGGACCTGAACACTGAAGCTTTCTTT. Encoded protein: CSAGRDLNTEAFF. J is TRBJ1-1 and V is TRBV20-1; D is possibly TRBD1 (5 bases). Per germline, CDR1 DFQATT and CDR2 SNEGSKA (reference sequence). The CDR3 is made up of 13 amino acids. V lost 6 bases, J lost 0 bases, and 11 bases lay in between.